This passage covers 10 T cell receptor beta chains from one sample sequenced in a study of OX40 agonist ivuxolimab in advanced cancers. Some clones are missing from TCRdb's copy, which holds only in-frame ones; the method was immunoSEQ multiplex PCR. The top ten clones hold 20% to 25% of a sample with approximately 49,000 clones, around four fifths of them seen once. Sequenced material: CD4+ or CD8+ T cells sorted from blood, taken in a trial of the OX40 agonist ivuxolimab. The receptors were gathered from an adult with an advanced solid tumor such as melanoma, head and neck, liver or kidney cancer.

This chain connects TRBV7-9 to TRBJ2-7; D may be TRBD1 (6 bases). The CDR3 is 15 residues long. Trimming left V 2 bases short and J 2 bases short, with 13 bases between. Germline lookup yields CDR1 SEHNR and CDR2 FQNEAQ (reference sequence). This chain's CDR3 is CASSLTAGAPYEQYF. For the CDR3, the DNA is TGTGCCAGCAGCTTAACGGCAGGGGCTCCCTACGAGCAGTACTTC.

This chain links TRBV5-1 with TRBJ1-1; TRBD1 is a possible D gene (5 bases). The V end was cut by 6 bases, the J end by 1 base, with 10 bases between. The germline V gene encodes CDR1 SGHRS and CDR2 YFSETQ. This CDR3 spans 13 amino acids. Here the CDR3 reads CASTGGTNTEAFF. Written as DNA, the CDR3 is TGCGCCAGCACAGGTGGGACGAACACTGAAGCTTTCTTT.

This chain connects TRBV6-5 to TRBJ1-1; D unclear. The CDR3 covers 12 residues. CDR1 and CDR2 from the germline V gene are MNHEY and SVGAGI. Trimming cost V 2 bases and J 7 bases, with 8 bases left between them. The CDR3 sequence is CASSYAGSEAFF. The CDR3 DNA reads TGTGCCAGCAGTTACGCAGGCAGTGAAGCTTTCTTT.

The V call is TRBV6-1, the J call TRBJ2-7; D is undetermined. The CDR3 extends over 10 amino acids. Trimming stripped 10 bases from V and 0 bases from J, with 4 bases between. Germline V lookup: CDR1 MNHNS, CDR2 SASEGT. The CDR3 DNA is TGTGCCACCTTCTCCTACGAGCAGTACTTC. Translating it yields CATFSYEQYF.

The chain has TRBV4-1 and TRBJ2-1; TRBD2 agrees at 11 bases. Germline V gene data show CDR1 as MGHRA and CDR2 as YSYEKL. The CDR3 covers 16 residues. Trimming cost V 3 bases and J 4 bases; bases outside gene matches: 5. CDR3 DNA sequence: TGCGCCAGCAGCCATTTAGCGGGGGGGCCATACAATGAGCAGTTCTTC. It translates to CASSHLAGGPYNEQFF.

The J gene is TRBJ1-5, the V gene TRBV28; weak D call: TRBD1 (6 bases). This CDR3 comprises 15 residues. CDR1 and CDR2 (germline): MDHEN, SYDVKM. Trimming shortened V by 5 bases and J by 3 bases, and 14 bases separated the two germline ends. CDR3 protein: CASSDQGPFNQPQHF. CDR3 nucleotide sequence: TGTGCCAGCAGTGACCAGGGGCCGTTCAATCAGCCCCAGCATTTT.

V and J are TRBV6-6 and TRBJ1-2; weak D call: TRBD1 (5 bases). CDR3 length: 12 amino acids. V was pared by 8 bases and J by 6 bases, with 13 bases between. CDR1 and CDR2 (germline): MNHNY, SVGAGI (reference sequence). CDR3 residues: CASGGGVNGYTF. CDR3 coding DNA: TGTGCCAGCGGTGGAGGGGTTAATGGCTACACCTTC.

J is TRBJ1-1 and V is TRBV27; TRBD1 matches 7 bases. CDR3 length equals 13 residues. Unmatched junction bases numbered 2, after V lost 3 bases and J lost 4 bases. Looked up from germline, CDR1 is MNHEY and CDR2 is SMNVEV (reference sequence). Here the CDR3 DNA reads TGTGCCAGCAGTTTGGGACAGTTCACTGAAGCTTTCTTT. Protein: CASSLGQFTEAFF.

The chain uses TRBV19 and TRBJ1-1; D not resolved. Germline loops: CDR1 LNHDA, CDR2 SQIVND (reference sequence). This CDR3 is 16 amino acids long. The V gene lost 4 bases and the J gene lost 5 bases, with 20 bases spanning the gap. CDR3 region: CASSKTVLALGTEAFF. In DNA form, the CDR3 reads TGTGCCAGTAGTAAAACAGTCTTGGCCCTAGGGACTGAAGCTTTCTTT.

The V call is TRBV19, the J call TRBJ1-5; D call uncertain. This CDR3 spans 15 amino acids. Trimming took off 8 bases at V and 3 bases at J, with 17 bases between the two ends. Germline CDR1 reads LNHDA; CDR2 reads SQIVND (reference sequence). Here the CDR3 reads CASEGLTHLNQPQHF. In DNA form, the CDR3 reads TGTGCCAGTGAAGGCTTGACGCACCTCAATCAGCCCCAGCATTTT.